This T cell receptor (beta chain) emerged from a study of shared clonotypes between healthy human individuals. The method was immunoSEQ multiplex PCR; TCRdb's version includes in-frame clones alone and lacks a portion of them. The table lists around 1.9 million clones, over 85% of them singletons. The ends lost 3 bases at V and 7 bases at J; junction bases unmatched: 13. This CDR3 has 16 residues. Germline assignment: CDR1 SGDLS and CDR2 YYNGEE. Naive CD8 cells comprised CD45RO-negative, CCR7-positively selected cells, excluding terminally differentiated effector memory CD45RA+ cells. The TCR sequence derives from a man aged 18 to 30 in good health. Some clones in this sample may be carry-over from other donors' samples. The chain recombines TRBV9 with TRBJ2-1; 7 bases map to TRBD2. Sequencing input: naive CD8+ T cells from PBMCs. Here the CDR3 DNA reads TGTGCCAGCAGCGCAACCCGGGACTATTCATGGAATGAGCAGTTCTTC. It specifies CASSATRDYSWNEQFF. The whole variable domain, filled in from reference TRBV9 and TRBJ2-1, reads DSGVTQTPKHLITATGQRVTLRCSPRSGDLSVYWYQQSLDQGLQFLIQYYNGEERAKGNILERFSAQQFPDLHSELNLSSLELGDSALYFCASSATRDYSWNEQFFGPGTRLTVL.